This TCR beta chain was documented in a study of blood T cell repertoires in COVID-19. Across the whole study: From the United States, Italy and Spain came samples of acute and convalescent COVID-19. The cDNA or gDNA used as material had been derived from T cells, B-cell-depleted T cells, or PBMCs.

The CDR3 runs to 13 residues. The germline V gene has CDR1 GTSNPN and CDR2 SVGIG (reference sequence). V lost 3 bases, J lost 5 bases, and 13 bases lay in between. Everyone who took part was roughly 18 to 89 years old, and they came from fewer than 25 US areas. TCRdb's copy holds only in-frame clones and misses some; the assay was immunoSEQ multiplex PCR. The sample has under 250,000 clones; under 90% are singletons. Sequenced: PBMCs or T cells enriched from blood (not recorded which). The chain uses TRBV30 and TRBJ1-1; a possible D gene is TRBD1 (5 bases). The sequence derives from a woman in her 50s who had been exposed to COVID-19. The CDR3 spells CAWRVKGRTEAFF. The CDR3 DNA follows: TGTGCCTGGAGGGTCAAGGGGAGGACTGAAGCTTTCTTT. The full variable domain, in which reference TRBV30 and TRBJ1-1 provide the parts outside the CDR3, is SQTIHQWPATLVQPVGSPLSLECTVEGTSNPNLYWYRQAAGRGLQLLFYSVGIGQISSEVPQNLSASRPQDRQFILSSKKLLLSDSGFYLCAWRVKGRTEAFFGQGTRLTVV.